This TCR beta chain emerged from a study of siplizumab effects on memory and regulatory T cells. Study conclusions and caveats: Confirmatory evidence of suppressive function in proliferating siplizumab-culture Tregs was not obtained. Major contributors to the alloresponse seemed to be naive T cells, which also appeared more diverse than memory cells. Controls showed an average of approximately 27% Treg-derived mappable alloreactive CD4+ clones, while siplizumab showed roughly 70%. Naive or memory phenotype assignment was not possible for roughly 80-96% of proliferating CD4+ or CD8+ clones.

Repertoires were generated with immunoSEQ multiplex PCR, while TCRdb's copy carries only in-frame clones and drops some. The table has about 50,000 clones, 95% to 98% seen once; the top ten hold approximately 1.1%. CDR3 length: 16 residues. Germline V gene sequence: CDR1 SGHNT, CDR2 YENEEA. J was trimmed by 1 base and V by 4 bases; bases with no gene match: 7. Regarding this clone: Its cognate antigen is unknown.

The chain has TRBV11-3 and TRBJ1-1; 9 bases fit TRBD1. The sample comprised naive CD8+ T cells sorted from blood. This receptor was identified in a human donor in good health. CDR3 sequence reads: CASSSAGTGRNTEAFF. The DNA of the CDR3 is TGTGCCAGCAGCTCGGCCGGGACAGGGCGGAACACTGAAGCTTTCTTT.